This TCR beta chain was retrieved from a study of glioma-infiltrating T cells after dendritic cell vaccination. On the study more broadly: Patients had newly diagnosed or recurrent glioblastoma and received dendritic cell vaccines.

Per germline, CDR1 SGHRS and CDR2 YFSETQ. The CDR3 spans 15 residues. V was pared by 0 bases and J by 4 bases, with 10 bases between. Time point here: after dendritic cell vaccination, including at tumor progression/relapse. Blood PBMC samples: pre-vaccination, two weeks post third vaccination, and at tumor progression. Repertoires were generated with immunoSEQ multiplex PCR, while TCRdb's copy carries only in-frame clones and drops some. The table shows around 78,000 clones, with around 84% occurring only once. The specimen was blood, collected after dendritic cell vaccination. The J gene is TRBJ1-4, the V gene TRBV5-1; perhaps TRBD1 as D (6 bases). This TCR was sampled from a human donor with glioblastoma. The chain's CDR3 is CASSLDTGSNEKLFF. The CDR3 DNA is TGCGCCAGCAGCTTGGACACAGGGAGTAATGAAAAACTGTTTTTT.